This T cell receptor beta chain was sequenced in a study of spatial heterogeneity in lung cancer. Study-level background: There was a strong correlation between the counts of TCR transcripts measured in tumor regions and a T cell transcriptional module score that was calculated from matched bulk RNA-seq. Study-wide results and limits: Within tumors, counts of expanded alpha and beta TCRs tracked tumor mutation counts.

TCRdb independently ran MiXCR on the 5' RACE reads; one entry per CDR3 protein. The sample has roughly 9,600 distinct CDR3 sequences, 6.3% seen once. Remarks on this clonotype: Antigen unknown.

This CDR3 has 14 residues. Per the germline V gene, CDR1 is MNHEY and CDR2 is SMNVEV (reference sequence). J was trimmed by 2 bases and V by 3 bases; bases with no gene match: 2. Time point denoted: sample taken at primary tumor resection. The cohort: around 77 early-stage, untreated non-small cell lung cancer patients. Unsorted tumor, nontumor lung tissue or cryopreserved PBMC supplied the whole RNA. The source is a male donor with early-stage non-small cell lung cancer. V usage is TRBV27 and J usage is TRBJ2-7, with 9 nucleotides matching TRBD1. The material sequenced was lung tumor tissue, taken at surgery. CDR3 DNA sequence: TGTGCCAGCAGTTTGGGACAGGGAACCTACGAGCAGTACTTC. It translates to CASSLGQGTYEQYF.